What follows are 7 T cell receptor beta chains derived from one specimen sequenced in a study of blood T cell repertoires in COVID-19 (dated by TCRdb to 2020 to 2022). Library method: the immunoSEQ multiplex PCR assay. Not all clones reach the TCRdb copy of this immuneACCESS table, which keeps in-frame sequences only. Checked studies attribute under half of the gap to unresolved V genes and leave the rest unexplained. This sample has about 440,000 clones in its table, and around 91% of those were observed once. The top ten clonotypes cover approximately 0.55% of the sample. The sample consisted of PBMCs or T cells enriched from blood (not recorded which). These receptors were obtained from a man aged 18 to 29 who had recovered from COVID-19.

This clone was recorded only once. This chain uses TRBV24-1 with TRBJ2-7; 9 positions match TRBD1. V shed 3 bases, J shed 5 bases, and the junction held 7 bases outside the gene matches. The germline V gene encodes CDR1 KGHDR and CDR2 SFDVKD. This CDR3 has 15 residues. CDR3 DNA sequence: TGTGCCACCAGTGATCCCGGGACAGGGAGCCACGAGCAGTACTTC. Amino acids: CATSDPGTGSHEQYF.

V and J are TRBV27 and TRBJ2-2, with D perhaps TRBD1 (5 bases). The CDR3 extends over 16 amino acids. V was cut by 3 bases and J by 1 base, with 12 bases left in between. The germline V gene encodes CDR1 MNHEY and CDR2 SMNVEV (reference sequence). DNA of the CDR3: TGTGCCAGCAGTTTGTTTGGACACATGAACACCGGGGAGCTGTTTTTT. It specifies CASSLFGHMNTGELFF.

The rearrangement uses TRBV11-3 and TRBJ1-1; 9 bases fit TRBD1. V was clipped by 4 bases and J by 7 bases; unmatched bases: 4. The CDR3 is 13 amino acids. From germline, CDR1 is SGHNT and CDR2 YENEEA. As DNA, the CDR3 is TGTGCCAGCAGCTCTACAGGGGGCTTTGAAGCTTTCTTT. Translated, it gives CASSSTGGFEAFF.

V and J are TRBV7-9 and TRBJ1-1, with D unclear. V dropped 4 bases and J dropped 6 bases, with 12 bases sitting between them. The length of the CDR3 is 13 residues. Germline-derived CDR1 and CDR2 are SEHNR and FQNEAQ (reference sequence). The chain's CDR3 is CASSSAGSPEAFF. The DNA of the CDR3 is TGTGCCAGCAGCTCTGCCGGGAGCCCTGAAGCTTTCTTT.

The chain carries TRBV21-1 and TRBJ1-6. TRBV21-1 is classified as a pseudogene. The CDR3 sequence is 16 residues long. The CDR3 protein is CASSKVAAVGNSPLHF. CDR3 sequence (DNA): TGTGCCAGCAGCAAAGTAGCCGCCGTGGGTAATTCACCCCTCCACTTT.

The chain carries TRBV28 and TRBJ1-3, with D unclear. CDR3 length: 16 residues. Germline V CDR1 and CDR2: MDHEN, SYDVKM. V was trimmed by 4 bases and J by 0 bases, leaving 13 bases between them. The CDR3 coding sequence is TGTGCCAGCAGTTGGGCACGAGCGGTCTCTGGAAACACCATATATTTT. Translated, it gives CASSWARAVSGNTIYF.

As DNA, the CDR3 is TGCAGCGTGACTTCTGAAAAACTGTTTTTT. This translates into CSVTSEKLFF. V gene TRBV29-1 combines with J gene TRBJ1-4, with D uncertain. The germline V gene encodes CDR1 SQVTM and CDR2 ANQGSEA. The length of the CDR3 is 10 residues. V was clipped by 6 bases and J by 7 bases, with 6 bases between them.